This TCR beta chain appears in the sequencing data of a study of glioma-infiltrating T cells after dendritic cell vaccination. Time point given: after dendritic cell vaccination, including at tumor progression/relapse. Isocitrate dehydrogenase mutation was absent in all glioblastoma patients. The CDR3 runs to 14 residues. V lost 1 base to trimming and J lost 6 bases, with 12 bases between them. CDR1 is ENHRY, CDR2 SYGVKD, per germline. TCRB CDR3 was amplified from 2 ug genomic DNA or less. Method: immunoSEQ multiplex PCR; TCRdb's copy keeps in-frame clones and lacks some. The sample includes roughly 100,000 clones, almost 90% of them seen just once.

The V gene is TRBV10-3, the J gene TRBJ1-2; D ambiguous. The sample here was blood, taken after dendritic cell vaccination. The sequence was collected from a human donor with glioblastoma. CDR3 DNA: TGTGCCATCAGTGAGTTAGTTATTGCCGATGGCTACACCTTC. Translating it yields CAISELVIADGYTF.